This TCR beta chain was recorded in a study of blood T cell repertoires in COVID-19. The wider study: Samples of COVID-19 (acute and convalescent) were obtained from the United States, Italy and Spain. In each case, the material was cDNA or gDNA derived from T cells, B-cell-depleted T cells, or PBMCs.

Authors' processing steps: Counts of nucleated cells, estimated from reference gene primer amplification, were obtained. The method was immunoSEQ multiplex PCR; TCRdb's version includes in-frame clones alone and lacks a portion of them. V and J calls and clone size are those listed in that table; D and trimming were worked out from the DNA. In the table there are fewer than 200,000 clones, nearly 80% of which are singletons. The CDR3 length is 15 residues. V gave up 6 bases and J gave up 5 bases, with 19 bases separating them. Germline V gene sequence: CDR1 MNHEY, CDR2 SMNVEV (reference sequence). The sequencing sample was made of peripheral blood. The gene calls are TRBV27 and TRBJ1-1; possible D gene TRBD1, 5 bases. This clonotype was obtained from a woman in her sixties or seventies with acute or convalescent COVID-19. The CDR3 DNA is TGTGCCAGCAGCCAATACGGGACTCTAAGTACTGAAGCTTTCTTT. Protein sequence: CASSQYGTLSTEAFF.